This is a list of T cell receptor beta chains from one sample in a study of blood T cell repertoires in COVID-19. Libraries were prepared by immunoSEQ multiplex PCR; TCRdb keeps only in-frame clonotypes and omits some of them. The sample lists 95,000 to 150,000 clones, around nine tenths seen once, with more than 2% in the top ten. Specimen: peripheral blood. These receptors originate from a woman between 45 and 60 years old with acute or convalescent COVID-19. CDR3s include the opening cysteine and the closing phenylalanine or tryptophan. The order of the fields is CDR3 DNA, CDR3 protein, V gene, J gene, D gene, clone size. The D gene is left open where the match is weak. Clone size is shown for a subset of rows, as once, few, many or a class of expanded clone.

TGTGCCAGCAGCTTACTAGCGGGGGGGCCCTCAGAGACCCAGTACTTC	CASSLLAGGPSETQYF	TRBV7-6	TRBJ2-5	TRBD2	-
TGCGCCAGCAGCCCACAGGGGGGTGGCACAGATACGCAGTATTTT	CASSPQGGGTDTQYF	TRBV5-1	TRBJ2-3	TRBD1	-
TGTGCCAGCAGCCCTGGACAGGTAAAGAACAATGAGCAGTTCTTC	CASSPGQVKNNEQFF	TRBV6-2/TRBV6-3	TRBJ2-1	TRBD1	once
TGTGCCAGCAGCTTAGCGCTGGGGCAGAACACTGAAGCTTTCTTT	CASSLALGQNTEAFF	TRBV7-8	TRBJ1-1	-	-
TGTGCCAGCAGCTTAGCTGAGGGGGCTTCGTACGAGCAGTACTTC	CASSLAEGASYEQYF	TRBV7-8	TRBJ2-7	TRBD1	-
TGCGCCAGCAGACCCGGGACAGGGATATATGAGCAGTTCTTC	CASRPGTGIYEQFF	TRBV10-1	TRBJ2-1	TRBD1	-
TGTGCCAGCAGCGTAGGCCGGGACTATGGCTACACCTTC	CASSVGRDYGYTF	TRBV9	TRBJ1-2	-	-
TGTGCCAGCAGCTCCCGGGAATCCGGGGAGCTGTTTTTT	CASSSRESGELFF	TRBV9	TRBJ2-2	-	-
TGTGCCAGCAGCGCGATACAGGCTAACACCGGGGAGCTGTTTTTT	CASSAIQANTGELFF	TRBV9	TRBJ2-2	-	-
TGTGCCACCTCCCGACAGGGGAAAGCCTACGAGCAGTACTTC	CATSRQGKAYEQYF	TRBV11-3	TRBJ2-7	TRBD1	-
TGTGCTAGTGGCTTAAGGGGAGGACTTACTCCTACAGATACGCAGTATTTT	CASGLRGGLTPTDTQYF	TRBV12-5	TRBJ2-3	-	-
TGCGCCAGCAGTGACGGGTACGTCGAGCAGTACTTC	CASSDGYVEQYF	TRBV10-1	TRBJ2-7	-	-
TGCGCCAGCAGCCAAGGGACAAGAGCTAACTATGGCTACACCTTC	CASSQGTRANYGYTF	TRBV4-1	TRBJ1-2	-	once
TGTGCCAGTAGTATAGGACCACAGGGCAATGAGCAGTTCTTC	CASSIGPQGNEQFF	TRBV19	TRBJ2-1	-	-
TGTGCCAGCAGCGTACGGTCGAACACTGAAGCTTTCTTT	CASSVRSNTEAFF	TRBV9	TRBJ1-1	-	-
TGTGCCAGCAGGGTAGCGGGGGGCCGGAACACCGGGGAGCTGTTTTTT	CASRVAGGRNTGELFF	TRBV2	TRBJ2-2	TRBD2	-
TGTGCCAGCAGCTTAGCCCAAGCACAGGACTATGGCTACACCTTC	CASSLAQAQDYGYTF	TRBV7-2	TRBJ1-2	-	-
TGCGCCAGCAGCCCAGTGAGGGAGGGTCCAGATACGCAGTATTTT	CASSPVREGPDTQYF	TRBV5-1	TRBJ2-3	TRBD2	few
TGTGCCAGTAGTGCGGCTACAGGGTTTGGCTACACCTTC	CASSAATGFGYTF	TRBV19	TRBJ1-2	-	-
TGTGCCAGCAGCCCCCGGACAGGGGGCTCGAATCAGCCCCAGCATTTT	CASSPRTGGSNQPQHF	TRBV25-1	TRBJ1-5	TRBD1	-
TGTGCCAGTAGTATCCGGGTTTCTTATAATTCACCCCTCCACTTT	CASSIRVSYNSPLHF	TRBV19	TRBJ1-6	-	-
TGTGCCAGCAGTTCCCCCCCTGGGCAGGACTCTGAAGCTTTCTTT	CASSSPPGQDSEAFF	TRBV6-5	TRBJ1-1	-	-
TGTGCCAGCAGGGAAGGGGGACAGGGGGCGCCTCAGCCCCAGCATTTT	CASREGGQGAPQPQHF	TRBV5-6	TRBJ1-5	TRBD1	once
TGTGCCAGCAGCGCCCAAGCGGGAGCTAATGAGCAGTTCTTC	CASSAQAGANEQFF	TRBV9	TRBJ2-1	TRBD2	-
TGTGCCGGGGGGGCTAGCGCCTACAATGAGCAGTTCTTC	CAGGASAYNEQFF	TRBV6-5	TRBJ2-1	-	-
TGTGCCAGCACCCCACGGACCCAGGGAGATACGCAGTATTTT	CASTPRTQGDTQYF	TRBV11-2	TRBJ2-3	-	-
TGTGCCAGTAGACGGACACTCGGTGGGGATACGCAGTATTTT	CASRRTLGGDTQYF	TRBV19	TRBJ2-3	-	-
TGTGCCAGCATGGCCCCCCTCAACTATGGCTACACCTTC	CASMAPLNYGYTF	TRBV7-2	TRBJ1-2	-	-
TGTGCCACCAGCAGAGGAAGGGGACAGGGTCTCGGCAATCAGCCCCAGCATTTT	CATSRGRGQGLGNQPQHF	TRBV15	TRBJ1-5	TRBD1	-
TGCGCCAGCAGCCAAGGGGGTCCCTTGGGACTGGTGACGCAGTTCTTC	CASSQGGPLGLVTQFF	TRBV4-3	TRBJ2-1	-	few
TGTGCCAGCTCCCAAGGGACAGGGGGCGTCGGCAATCAGCCCCAGCATTTT	CASSQGTGGVGNQPQHF	TRBV18	TRBJ1-5	TRBD1	-
TGTGCCAGCTCAGGGGGTGACGAGCAGTACTTC	CASSGGDEQYF	TRBV5-5	TRBJ2-7	TRBD1	-
TGCGCCAGCAGCCAAGAGGAGGGTCCCAATCAGCCCCAGCATTTT	CASSQEEGPNQPQHF	TRBV4-3	TRBJ1-5	-	-
TGTGCCTGGAGTGTAAAACAGGCTGGTGAAAAACTGTTTTTT	CAWSVKQAGEKLFF	TRBV30	TRBJ1-4	-	-
TGTGCCAGCAGTGAGCAAGCGGGAGGGTCCGGGGAGCTGTTTTTT	CASSEQAGGSGELFF	TRBV2	TRBJ2-2	TRBD2	-
TGTGCCAGCAGCCCTTACGGGACAGCATTCTCCTACGAGCAGTACTTC	CASSPYGTAFSYEQYF	TRBV11-2	TRBJ2-7	TRBD1	once
TGTGCCAGCAGTTACGTGGACAGGGTGGGGATAGGCAAAAACATTCAGTACTTC	CASSYVDRVGIGKNIQYF	TRBV6-2/TRBV6-3	TRBJ2-4	TRBD1	-
TGTGCCACCAGCAGAGATGGGGGGGCCACCGGGGAGCTGTTTTTT	CATSRDGGATGELFF	TRBV15	TRBJ2-2	-	-
TGTGCCACCAGCAGAGCTAGACAGGGGGCCTACAATGAGCAGTTCTTC	CATSRARQGAYNEQFF	TRBV15	TRBJ2-1	TRBD1	-
TGTGCCAGTAGGGACAGCCCGACTGCTAACTATGGCTACACCTTC	CASRDSPTANYGYTF	TRBV19	TRBJ1-2	-	-
TGTGCCAGCAGGCTAGCGGGAGGAGTGGCCTACAATGAGCAGTTCTTC	CASRLAGGVAYNEQFF	TRBV2	TRBJ2-1	TRBD2	-
TGTGCCATCAAAGGGGAATCAGGCTACACCTTC	CAIKGESGYTF	TRBV10-3	TRBJ1-2	-	-
TGCGCCAGCAGCGCTACGGGACTAGCGGGAGGATTGGGTGAGCAGTTCTTC	CASSATGLAGGLGEQFF	TRBV5-1	TRBJ2-1	TRBD2	-
TGTGCCAGCAGCGCGGTCAGGGGTTACGAGCAGTACTTC	CASSAVRGYEQYF	TRBV6-6	TRBJ2-7	-	-
TGTGCCATCAGGGCGACAGGGGTTAATTCACCCCTCCACTTT	CAIRATGVNSPLHF	TRBV10-3	TRBJ1-6	TRBD1	-
TGTGCCAGCAGCCTAAGACAGGGGGACGATCAGCCCCAGCATTTT	CASSLRQGDDQPQHF	TRBV7-6	TRBJ1-5	TRBD1	-
TGCAGCGTCACGGGAGGCCCTTCCTACGAGCAGTACTTC	CSVTGGPSYEQYF	TRBV29-1	TRBJ2-7	TRBD2	-
TGTGCCAGCAGCGTAAGCGGGAGGGCCTGGGAGACCCAGTACTTC	CASSVSGRAWETQYF	TRBV9	TRBJ2-5	TRBD2	-
TGTGCCAGCAGCCTCACAGGGGCTAGCGAGCAGTACTTC	CASSLTGASEQYF	TRBV7-3	TRBJ2-7	TRBD1	-
TGTGCCAGCAGCCTTAGAAGCGGGAGCTCCTACAATGAGCAGTTCTTC	CASSLRSGSSYNEQFF	TRBV3-1/TRBV3-2	TRBJ2-1	TRBD2	-
TGTGCCAGCAGCTTAGATTCAACAGTGCGGGGATTCAGGGACACTGAAGCTTTCTTT	CASSLDSTVRGFRDTEAFF	TRBV11-2	TRBJ1-1	-	-